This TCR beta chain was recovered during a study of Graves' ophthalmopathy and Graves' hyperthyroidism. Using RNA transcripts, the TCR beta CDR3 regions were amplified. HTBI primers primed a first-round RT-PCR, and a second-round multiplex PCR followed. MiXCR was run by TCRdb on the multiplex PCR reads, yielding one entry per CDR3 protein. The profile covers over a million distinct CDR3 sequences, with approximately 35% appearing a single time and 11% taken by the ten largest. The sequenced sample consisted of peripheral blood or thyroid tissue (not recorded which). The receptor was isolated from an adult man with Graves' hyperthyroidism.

The chain's CDR3 is CASSPGLAGGRDYEQYF. CDR3 nucleotide sequence: TGTGCCAGCAGCCCGGGACTAGCGGGGGGCAGGGACTACGAGCAGTACTTC. J is TRBJ2-7 and V is TRBV13, with TRBD2 matching over 15 bases. Germline V lookup: CDR1 PRHDT, CDR2 FYEKMQ (reference sequence). The CDR3 extends over 17 amino acids. Trimming at V came to 5 bases and at J to 3 bases, leaving 8 bases not matched to a gene.